A single sample is the source of the 23 T cell receptor beta chains below, sequenced in a study of blood T cell repertoires in COVID-19. Repertoires were generated with immunoSEQ multiplex PCR, while TCRdb's copy carries only in-frame clones and drops some. The table records some 220,000 clones, 80% of them present only once. Sequenced material: peripheral blood. The origin of the receptors is a human donor in a cohort sampled during active COVID-19.

The chain has TRBV6-2 or TRBV6-3 and TRBJ1-6; maybe TRBD1 (6 bases). V gave up 2 bases and J gave up 8 bases, with 10 bases separating them. The germline V gene encodes CDR1 MNHEY and CDR2 SVGEGT. There are 14 residues in the CDR3. CDR3 bases: TGTGCCAGCAGTTACCAGGGGATTTATTCACCCCTCCACTTT. Amino acid sequence: CASSYQGIYSPLHF.

V usage is TRBV24-1 and J usage is TRBJ2-7; TRBD1 agrees at 7 bases. Germline V lookup: CDR1 KGHDR, CDR2 SFDVKD. This CDR3 has 14 amino acids. V trimming: 3 bases; J trimming: 3 bases; junction bases outside the gene matches: 4. The CDR3 nucleotides are TGTGCCACCAGTGATCAGGACAGGAGCTACGAGCAGTACTTC. This translates into CATSDQDRSYEQYF.

J is TRBJ1-1 and V is TRBV6-1; 9 bases are a match to TRBD1. Trimming removed 3 bases from V and 5 bases from J; junction bases left unmatched: 7. Germline CDR1 MNHNS, CDR2 SASEGT. The CDR3 is made up of 15 amino acids. CDR3 sequence: CASSDIGQGRTEAFF. The CDR3 coding sequence is TGTGCCAGCAGTGATATTGGACAGGGGAGAACTGAAGCTTTCTTT.

The J gene is TRBJ1-4, the V gene TRBV19, with D tentatively TRBD1 (6 bases). The CDR3 runs to 14 residues. V shed 3 bases and J shed 2 bases, with 7 bases lying between them. The germline gives CDR1 LNHDA, CDR2 SQIVND (reference sequence). Written as DNA, the CDR3 is TGTGCCAGTAGTATCAGGGGTACTAATGAAAAACTGTTTTTT. As protein: CASSIRGTNEKLFF.

This chain uses TRBV20-1 with TRBJ1-1; D is possibly TRBD1 (5 bases). Germline V gene sequence: CDR1 DFQATT, CDR2 SNEGSKA (reference sequence). The CDR3 runs to 11 residues. The CDR3 here is CTGELNTEAFF. CDR3 in DNA: TGCACGGGGGAGTTGAACACTGAAGCTTTCTTT.

J is TRBJ1-3 and V is TRBV16; D is unresolved. This CDR3 is 16 amino acids long. The ends were cut back, 2 bases at V and 0 bases at J, with 11 bases in the middle. Germline loops: CDR1 KGHSY, CDR2 FQNENV. The CDR3 is CASSQSVRPSGNTIYF. CDR3 sequence (DNA): TGTGCCAGCAGCCAAAGCGTCCGTCCCTCTGGAAACACCATATATTTT.

The chain recombines TRBV11-2 with TRBJ1-2; 8 bases are a match to TRBD1. The CDR3 is 14 residues long. CDR1 SGHAT and CDR2 FQNNGV come from the germline V gene. V was clipped by 2 bases and J by 10 bases; unmatched bases: 9. This CDR3 reads CASSLPDRDVAYTF. The CDR3 DNA reads TGTGCCAGCAGCTTACCGGACAGGGATGTAGCCTACACCTTC.

J is TRBJ1-1 and V is TRBV3-1 (or the pseudogene TRBV3-2); no clear D. CDR1 is LGHDT and CDR2 is YNNKEL in the germline V gene (reference sequence). Trimming cost V 1 base and J 3 bases, with 12 bases left between them. This CDR3 has 15 amino acids. The CDR3 sequence is CASSQGWRIDTEAFF. The CDR3 DNA follows: TGTGCCAGCAGCCAAGGGTGGAGGATAGACACTGAAGCTTTCTTT.

This chain links TRBV5-6 with TRBJ2-7, with 9 positions matching TRBD1. The CDR3 contains 15 residues. Germline V CDR1 and CDR2: SGHDT, YYEEEE. Trimming cost V 4 bases and J 2 bases; bases outside gene matches: 7. The chain's CDR3 is CASSRGTGRTYEQYF. In DNA form, the CDR3 reads TGTGCCAGCAGCAGGGGGACAGGGAGGACCTACGAGCAGTACTTC.

V usage is TRBV30 and J usage is TRBJ1-5, with D hard to call. The CDR3 runs 13 residues. V lost 3 bases and J lost 6, with 12 bases in between. Germline values: CDR1 GTSNPN, CDR2 SVGIG (reference sequence). The CDR3 reads CAWSVDSAQPQHF. The CDR3 DNA sequence: TGTGCCTGGAGCGTGGACTCGGCTCAGCCCCAGCATTTT.

The chain is built from TRBV5-4 and TRBJ1-3; D remains ambiguous. This CDR3 is built from 15 residues. Germline V gene sequence: CDR1 SGHNT, CDR2 YYREEE (reference sequence). V shed 5 bases and J shed 0 bases, with 12 bases lying between them. The DNA of the CDR3 is TGTGCCAGCAGTTTAGACACAGTCTCTGGAAACACCATATATTTT. Protein: CASSLDTVSGNTIYF.

This clone appeared once. The gene calls are TRBV23-1 and TRBJ2-1; TRBD2 aligns across 9 bases. TRBV23-1 is marked as an open reading frame, function uncertain. Trimming cost V 0 bases and J 15 bases; bases outside gene matches: 18. The CDR3 extends over 17 amino acids. The CDR3 region is CASSQSGQIRLAVPPFF. The CDR3 DNA sequence: TGCGCCAGCAGTCAATCGGGACAAATTCGACTAGCGGTCCCTCCGTTCTTC.

CDR3 bases: TGTGCCAGCAGTCGGGGTGCAGATACGCAGTATTTT. It codes for CASSRGADTQYF. This chain connects TRBV12-3 or TRBV12-4 to TRBJ2-3, with D possibly matching TRBD2 (5 bases). The germline V and J ends were trimmed by 5 bases and 4 bases, with 7 bases remaining between them. The CDR3 spans 12 residues.

The CDR3 loop is CASSLVAGGRSYEQYF. The CDR3 DNA sequence: TGTGCCAGCAGCTTAGTGGCGGGGGGTAGGTCCTACGAGCAGTACTTC. V is TRBV7-2 and J is TRBJ2-7, with 8 bases matching TRBD2. The CDR3 contains 16 residues. Germline V gives CDR1 SGHTA, CDR2 FQGNSA. Losses at the gene ends were 1 base for V and 1 base for J; bases not matched to a gene: 6.

The V call is TRBV28, the J call TRBJ2-1; possibly TRBD1 for D (6 bases). Germline loops: CDR1 MDHEN, CDR2 SYDVKM. V was cut by 6 bases and J by 4 bases, with 13 bases left in between. CDR3 length: 14 amino acids. CDR3 nucleotide sequence: TGTGCCAGCAGAAAGGGGGAGCCATACAATGAGCAGTTCTTC. This translates into CASRKGEPYNEQFF.

The chain employs TRBV7-2 and TRBJ1-1; D may be TRBD1 (6 bases). The germline CDR1 and CDR2 sequences are SGHTA and FQGNSA. CDR3 size: 12 residues. The V and J ends lost 6 bases and 4 bases respectively, with 9 bases between them. The CDR3 reads CASSGTSTEAFF. The CDR3 DNA reads TGTGCCAGCAGTGGGACAAGCACTGAAGCTTTCTTT.

V and J are TRBV6-2 or TRBV6-3 and TRBJ2-1; the match to TRBD2 covers 16 bases. V dropped 0 bases and J dropped 8; count of bases not matched to a gene: 4. CDR3 length: 17 amino acids. The germline gives CDR1 MNHEY, CDR2 SVGEGT. Written as DNA, the CDR3 is TGTGCCAGCAGTTACTCAGGGACTAGCGGGGGGGCCGATGAGCAGTTCTTC. Protein: CASSYSGTSGGADEQFF.

This chain joins TRBV6-5 and TRBJ2-1, with TRBD2 identical over 11 bases. Germline CDR1 is MNHEY and CDR2 is SVGAGI. CDR3 length: 15 amino acids. V lost 5 bases and J lost 6; bases outside the gene matches: 6. The CDR3 reads CASSLGTSGSNEQFF. The CDR3 bases are TGTGCCAGCAGTCTGGGGACTAGCGGTAGCAATGAGCAGTTCTTC.

Here the CDR3 reads CASSHGQANYGYTF. In nucleotides, the CDR3 is TGTGCCAGTAGTCACGGACAGGCGAACTATGGCTACACCTTC. The chain is built from TRBV19 and TRBJ1-2; 7 bases match TRBD1. The trim removed 5 bases at V and 2 bases at J, leaving 5 bases unmatched. The CDR3 is 14 residues long. Germline CDR1 and CDR2: LNHDA and SQIVND (reference sequence).

This clone was picked up many times. The genes are TRBV5-4 and TRBJ1-3; TRBD1 aligns across 9 bases. The CDR3 is 16 amino acids. Per the germline V gene, CDR1 is SGHNT and CDR2 is YYREEE (reference sequence). The trim removed 3 bases at V and 0 bases at J, leaving 4 bases unmatched. The CDR3 nucleotides read TGTGCCAGCAGCTCCGGGACAGGGCTCTCTGGAAACACCATATATTTT. It codes for CASSSGTGLSGNTIYF.

This clone was seen more than once but under ten times. The chain carries TRBV7-8 and TRBJ2-1; possibly TRBD2 for D (6 bases). The V end was cut by 6 bases, the J end by 9 bases, with 18 bases between. The length of the CDR3 is 14 residues. Germline lookup yields CDR1 SGHVS and CDR2 FQNEAQ. The CDR3 spells CASRQWGSGGEQFF. DNA for the CDR3: TGTGCCAGCAGACAGTGGGGTTCCGGGGGTGAGCAGTTCTTC.

V is TRBV9 and J is TRBJ2-3; 8 nucleotides line up with TRBD1. The V and J ends lost 4 bases and 4 bases, in that order; junction bases with no gene match: 8. The CDR3 spans 15 residues. Germline V lookup: CDR1 SGDLS, CDR2 YYNGEE. CDR3 residues: CASSPTGDMADTQYF. CDR3 in DNA: TGTGCCAGCAGCCCGACAGGGGATATGGCAGATACGCAGTATTTT.

This chain links TRBV2 with TRBJ1-2; 10 bases are shared with TRBD1. Trimming took 5 bases from V and 5 from J; bases not matched to a gene: 5. The CDR3 has 14 amino acids. Germline V gives CDR1 SNHLY, CDR2 FYNNEI. This CDR3 reads CASSPGQGGYGYTF. CDR3 nucleotides: TGTGCCAGCAGTCCCGGACAGGGGGGATATGGCTACACCTTC.